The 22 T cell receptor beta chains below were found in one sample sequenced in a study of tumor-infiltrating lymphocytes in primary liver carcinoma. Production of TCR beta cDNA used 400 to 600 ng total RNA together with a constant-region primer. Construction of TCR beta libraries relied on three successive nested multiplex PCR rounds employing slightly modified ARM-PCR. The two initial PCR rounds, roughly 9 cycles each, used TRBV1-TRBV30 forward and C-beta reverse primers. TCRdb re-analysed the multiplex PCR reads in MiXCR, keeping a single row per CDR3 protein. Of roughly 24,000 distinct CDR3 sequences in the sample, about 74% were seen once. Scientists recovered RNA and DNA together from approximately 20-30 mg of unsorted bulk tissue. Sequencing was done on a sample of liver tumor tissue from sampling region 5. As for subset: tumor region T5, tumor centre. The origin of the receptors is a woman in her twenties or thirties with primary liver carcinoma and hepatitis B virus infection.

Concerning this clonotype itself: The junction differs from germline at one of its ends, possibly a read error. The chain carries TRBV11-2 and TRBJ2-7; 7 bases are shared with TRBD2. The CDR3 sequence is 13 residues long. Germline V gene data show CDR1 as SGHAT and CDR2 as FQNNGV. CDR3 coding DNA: TGTACCAGCATCCCGTCTAGCGGATACGAGCAGTACTTC. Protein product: CTSIPSSGYEQYF.

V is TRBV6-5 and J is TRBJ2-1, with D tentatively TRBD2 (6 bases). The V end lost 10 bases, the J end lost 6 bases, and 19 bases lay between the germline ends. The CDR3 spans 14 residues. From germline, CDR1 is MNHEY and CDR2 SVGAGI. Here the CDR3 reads CATSEGWTSNEQFF. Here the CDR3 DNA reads TGTGCCACGTCGGAGGGTTGGACCTCCAATGAGCAGTTCTTC.

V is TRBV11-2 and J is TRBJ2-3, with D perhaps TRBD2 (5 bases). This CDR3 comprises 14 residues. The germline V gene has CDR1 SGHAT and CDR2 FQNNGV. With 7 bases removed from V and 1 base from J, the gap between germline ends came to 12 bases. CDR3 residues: CASTFRRGTDTQYF. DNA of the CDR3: TGTGCCAGCACCTTCAGGCGGGGCACAGATACGCAGTATTTT.

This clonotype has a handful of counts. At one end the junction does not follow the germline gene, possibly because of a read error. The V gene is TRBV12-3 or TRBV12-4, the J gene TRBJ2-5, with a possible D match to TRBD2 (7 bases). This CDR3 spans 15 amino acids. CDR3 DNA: TGTGCCAGCAGTAGTTGGGGGGGCTGGGAAGAGACCCGGTACTTC. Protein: CASSSWGGWEETRYF.

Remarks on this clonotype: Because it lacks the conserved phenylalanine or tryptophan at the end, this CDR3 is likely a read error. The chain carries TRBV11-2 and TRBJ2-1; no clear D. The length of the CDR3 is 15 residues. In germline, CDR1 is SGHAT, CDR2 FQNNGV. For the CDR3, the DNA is TGTGCCGGCAGCTTGTTGGAGCGATCTAACAATGAGCAGTTCTCC. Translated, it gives CAGSLLERSNNEQFS.

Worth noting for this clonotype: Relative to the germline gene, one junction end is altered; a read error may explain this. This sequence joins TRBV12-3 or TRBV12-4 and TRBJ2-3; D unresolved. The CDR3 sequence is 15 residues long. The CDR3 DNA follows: TGTGCCTGCAGTTTTTCCCCACCTAGTACAGATACGCAGTATTTT. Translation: CACSFSPPSTDTQYF.

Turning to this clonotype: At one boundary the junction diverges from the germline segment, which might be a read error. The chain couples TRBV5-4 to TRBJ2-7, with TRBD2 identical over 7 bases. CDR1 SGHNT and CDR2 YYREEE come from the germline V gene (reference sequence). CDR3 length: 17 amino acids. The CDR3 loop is CANSYEVDPIWGGEQYF. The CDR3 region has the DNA TGTGCCAACAGCTATGAGGTGGACCCCATCTGGGGGGGCGAGCAGTACTTC.

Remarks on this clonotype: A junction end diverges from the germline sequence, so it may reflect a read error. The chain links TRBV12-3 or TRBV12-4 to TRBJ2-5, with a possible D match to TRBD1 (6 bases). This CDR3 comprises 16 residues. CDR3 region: CASSFRIGGTRETQYF. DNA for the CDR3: TGTGCCAGCAGTTTTCGTATAGGGGGAACACGAGAGACCCAATACTTC.

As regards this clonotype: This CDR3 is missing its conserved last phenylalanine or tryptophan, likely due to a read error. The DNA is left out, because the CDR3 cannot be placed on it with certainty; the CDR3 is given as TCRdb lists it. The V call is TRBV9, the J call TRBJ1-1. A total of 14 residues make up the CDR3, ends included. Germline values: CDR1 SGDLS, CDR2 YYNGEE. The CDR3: CASSVAHSGTEASI.

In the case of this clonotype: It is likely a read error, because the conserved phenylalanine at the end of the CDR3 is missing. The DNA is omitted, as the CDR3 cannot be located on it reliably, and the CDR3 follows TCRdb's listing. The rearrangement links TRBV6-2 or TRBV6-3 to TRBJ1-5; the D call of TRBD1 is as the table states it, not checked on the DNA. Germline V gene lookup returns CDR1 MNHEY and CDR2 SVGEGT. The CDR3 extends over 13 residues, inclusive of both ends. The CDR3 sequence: CASSYRDNQHQHS.

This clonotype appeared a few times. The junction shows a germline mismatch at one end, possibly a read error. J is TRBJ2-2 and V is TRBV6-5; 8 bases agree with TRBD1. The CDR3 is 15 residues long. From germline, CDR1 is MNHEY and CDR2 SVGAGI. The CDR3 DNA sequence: TGTACCAGCAGTACGCGGACAGGGTTCACCGGGGATCTGTTTTTT. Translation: CTSSTRTGFTGDLFF.

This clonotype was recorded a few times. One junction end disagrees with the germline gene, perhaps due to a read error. DNA for the CDR3: TGTGCCAGCAGCACCTCTCTAGCGGGAGGCTACAATGAGCAGATCTTT. Translation: CASSTSLAGGYNEQIF. This chain connects TRBV11-2 to TRBJ2-1; 11 nucleotides line up with TRBD2. This CDR3 contains 16 residues. Germline loops: CDR1 SGHAT, CDR2 FQNNGV.

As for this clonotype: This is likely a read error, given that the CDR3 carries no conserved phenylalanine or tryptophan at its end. The CDR3 DNA reads as TGTAGCGTTGTCGTGTGGGCCTGGGAGCTGTTTGTT. The encoded protein is CSVVVWAWELFV. The chain uses TRBV29-1 and TRBJ2-2; D perhaps matches TRBD2 (5 bases). The V gene's germline CDR1 is SQVTM and CDR2 ANQGSEA. The CDR3 is 12 amino acids.

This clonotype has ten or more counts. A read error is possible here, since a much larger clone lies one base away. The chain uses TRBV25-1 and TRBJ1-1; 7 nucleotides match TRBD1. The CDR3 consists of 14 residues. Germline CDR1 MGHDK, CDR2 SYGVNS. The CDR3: CVSSAQPTGPLAFF. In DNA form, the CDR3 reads TGTGTCAGCAGTGCTCAGCCGACAGGGCCGTTGGCTTTCTTT.

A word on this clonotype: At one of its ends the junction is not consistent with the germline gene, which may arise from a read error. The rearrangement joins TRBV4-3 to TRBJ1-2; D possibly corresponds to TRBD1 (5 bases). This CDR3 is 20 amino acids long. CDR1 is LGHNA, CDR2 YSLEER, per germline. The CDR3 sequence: CASSQGEGRGRTNTNYGYTF. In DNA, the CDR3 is TGCGCCAGCAGCCAAGGCGAAGGAAGGGGCAGGACCAATACTAACTATGGTTACACCTTC.

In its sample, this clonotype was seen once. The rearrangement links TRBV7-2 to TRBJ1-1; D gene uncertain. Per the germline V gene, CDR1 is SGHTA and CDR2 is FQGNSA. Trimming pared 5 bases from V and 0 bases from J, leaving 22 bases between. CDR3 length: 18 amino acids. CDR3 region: CASSPRLREMSMNTEAFF. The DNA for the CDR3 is TGTGCCAGCAGCCCTCGACTGAGAGAGATGAGCATGAACACTGAAGCTTTCTTT.

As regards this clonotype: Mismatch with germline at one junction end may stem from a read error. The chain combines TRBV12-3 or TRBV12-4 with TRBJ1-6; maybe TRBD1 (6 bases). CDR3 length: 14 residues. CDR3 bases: TGTACCAGCAGCCGTAGACAGGATAATTCAGCCCTCCACTTT. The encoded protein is CTSSRRQDNSALHF.

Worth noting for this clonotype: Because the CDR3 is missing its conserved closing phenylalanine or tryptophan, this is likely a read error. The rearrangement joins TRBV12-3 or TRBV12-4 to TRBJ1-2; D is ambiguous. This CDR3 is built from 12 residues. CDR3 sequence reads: CVSSLQNYDYTY. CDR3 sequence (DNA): TGTGTCAGCAGTTTACAGAATTATGACTACACCTAC.

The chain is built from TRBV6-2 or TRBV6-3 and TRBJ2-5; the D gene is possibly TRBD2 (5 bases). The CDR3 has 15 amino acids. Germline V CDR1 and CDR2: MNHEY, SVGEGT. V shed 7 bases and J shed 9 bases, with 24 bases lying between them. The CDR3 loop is CASNSPDLRSEAQYF. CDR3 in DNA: TGTGCCAGCAACTCACCGGACCTTAGATCGGAGGCCCAGTACTTC.

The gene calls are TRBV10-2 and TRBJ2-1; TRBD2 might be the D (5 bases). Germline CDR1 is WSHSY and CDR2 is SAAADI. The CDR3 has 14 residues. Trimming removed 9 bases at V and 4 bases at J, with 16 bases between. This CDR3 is CASTRREGYNEQFF. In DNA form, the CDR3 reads TGCGCCAGTACGCGGAGAGAGGGTTACAATGAGCAGTTCTTC.

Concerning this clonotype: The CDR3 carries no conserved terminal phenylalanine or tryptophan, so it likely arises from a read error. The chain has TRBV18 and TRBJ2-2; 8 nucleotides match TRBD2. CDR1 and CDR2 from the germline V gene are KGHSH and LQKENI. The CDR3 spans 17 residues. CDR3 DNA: TGTGCTAGCTCACCACCGAAGCGGGAGTGGGACACCGGGGAGCTGTTTCTT. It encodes CASSPPKREWDTGELFL.

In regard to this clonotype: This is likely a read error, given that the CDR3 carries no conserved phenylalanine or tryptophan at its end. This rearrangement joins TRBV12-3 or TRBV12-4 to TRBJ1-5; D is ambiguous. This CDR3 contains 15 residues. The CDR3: CASSFGSYSDQPQHL. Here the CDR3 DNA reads TGTGCCAGCAGTTTCGGGAGTTATAGCGATCAGCCCCAGCATCTT.